The present TCR beta chain was sequenced within a study of blood T cells in healthy people across ages. Trimming cost V 7 bases and J 3 bases; bases outside gene matches: 10. Germline assignment: CDR1 SGHDT and CDR2 YYEEEE. The CDR3 is made up of 15 amino acids. Alongside a J-beta primer mix, a sample-barcoded 5' primer served in a second PCR lasting about 7 to 12 cycles. A template-switch adaptor that had 12 random nucleotides put a tag on each cDNA molecule. TCRdb recomputed calls from the 5' RACE reads with MiXCR, one row per CDR3 protein. In the table there are nearly 1 million distinct CDR3 sequences, 51% of which are singletons.

Material: blood. This TCR derives from a woman aged 55-70 years in good health. The chain has TRBV5-6 and TRBJ2-1; 7 bases agree with TRBD2. The CDR3 protein is CASATSRELYNEQFF. CDR3 in DNA: TGTGCCAGCGCTACCTCGCGGGAGCTCTACAATGAGCAGTTCTTC.